This TCR beta chain was captured in a study of blood T cell repertoires in COVID-19. Clones were sequenced by immunoSEQ multiplex PCR, and TCRdb holds only the in-frame ones, with some missing. The sample lists 300,000 to 350,000 clones, roughly 90% occurring once. The CDR3 contains 15 residues. The germline gives CDR1 ENHRY, CDR2 SYGVKD. V was clipped by 3 bases and J by 4 bases; unmatched bases: 7. The sequenced material came from PBMCs or T cells enriched from blood (not recorded which). The chain has TRBV10-3 and TRBJ2-5; 8 positions agree with TRBD2. The TCR originated in a woman younger than 45 who had recovered from COVID-19. The CDR3 region has the DNA TGTGCCATCAGTGAAAGGAGCGGGAGTCGAGAGACCCAGTACTTC. This gives the protein CAISERSGSRETQYF.